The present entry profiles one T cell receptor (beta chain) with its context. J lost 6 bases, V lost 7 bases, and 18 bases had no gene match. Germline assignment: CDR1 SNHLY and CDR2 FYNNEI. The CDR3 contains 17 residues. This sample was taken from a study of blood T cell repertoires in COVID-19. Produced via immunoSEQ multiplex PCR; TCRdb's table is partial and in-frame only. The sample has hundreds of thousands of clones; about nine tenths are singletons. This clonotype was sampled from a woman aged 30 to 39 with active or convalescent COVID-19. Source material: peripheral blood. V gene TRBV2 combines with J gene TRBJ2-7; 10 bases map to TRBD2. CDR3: CASMGRGLASFGREQYF. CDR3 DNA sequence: TGTGCCAGCATGGGAAGGGGACTAGCGTCCTTCGGGCGCGAGCAGTACTTC.